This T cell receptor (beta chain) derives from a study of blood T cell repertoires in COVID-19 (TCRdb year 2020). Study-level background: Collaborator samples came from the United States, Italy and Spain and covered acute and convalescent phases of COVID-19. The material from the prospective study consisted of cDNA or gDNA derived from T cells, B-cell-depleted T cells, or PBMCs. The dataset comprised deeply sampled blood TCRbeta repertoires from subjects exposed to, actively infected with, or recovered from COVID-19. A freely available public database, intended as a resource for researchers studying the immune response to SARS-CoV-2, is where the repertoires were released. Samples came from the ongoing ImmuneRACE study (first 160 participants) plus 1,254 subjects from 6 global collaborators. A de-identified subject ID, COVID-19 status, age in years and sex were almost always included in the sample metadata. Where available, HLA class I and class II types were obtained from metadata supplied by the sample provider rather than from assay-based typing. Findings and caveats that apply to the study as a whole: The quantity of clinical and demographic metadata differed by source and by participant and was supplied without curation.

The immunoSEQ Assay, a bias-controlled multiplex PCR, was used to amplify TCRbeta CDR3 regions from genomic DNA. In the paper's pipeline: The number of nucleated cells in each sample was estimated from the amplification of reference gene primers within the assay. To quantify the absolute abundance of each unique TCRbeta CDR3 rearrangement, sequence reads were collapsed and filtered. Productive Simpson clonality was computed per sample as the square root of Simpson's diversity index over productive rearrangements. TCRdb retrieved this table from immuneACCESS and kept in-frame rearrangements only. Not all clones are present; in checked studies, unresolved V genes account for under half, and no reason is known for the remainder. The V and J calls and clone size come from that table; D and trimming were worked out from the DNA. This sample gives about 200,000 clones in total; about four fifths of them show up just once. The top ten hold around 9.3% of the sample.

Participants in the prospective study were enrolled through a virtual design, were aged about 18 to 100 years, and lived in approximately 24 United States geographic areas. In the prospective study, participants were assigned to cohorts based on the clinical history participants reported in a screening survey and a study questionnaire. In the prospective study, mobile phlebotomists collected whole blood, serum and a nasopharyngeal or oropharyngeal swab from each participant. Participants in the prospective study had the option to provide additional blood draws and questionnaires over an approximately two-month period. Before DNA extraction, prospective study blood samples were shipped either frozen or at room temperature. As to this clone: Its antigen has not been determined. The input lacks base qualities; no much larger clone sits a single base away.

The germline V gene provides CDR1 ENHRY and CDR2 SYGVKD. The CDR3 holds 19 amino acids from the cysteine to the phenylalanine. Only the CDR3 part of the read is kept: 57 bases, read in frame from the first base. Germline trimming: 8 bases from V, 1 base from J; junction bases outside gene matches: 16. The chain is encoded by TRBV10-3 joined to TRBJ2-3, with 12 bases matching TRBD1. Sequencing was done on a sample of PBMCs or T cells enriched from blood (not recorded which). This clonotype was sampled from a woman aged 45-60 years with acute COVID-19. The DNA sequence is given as TGTGCCATCGGGCGAAGGGTTGGGACAGGGGGCTCTGGCACAGATACGCAGTATTTT. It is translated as CAIGRRVGTGGSGTDTQYF.